The entry that follows covers one T cell receptor (beta chain) sequence. As yet, its antigen is unknown. Per sample, no less than 6 micrograms of total RNA were extracted. The data were taken from a study of blood T cells in healthy people across ages. Study results and limitations: Strong correlation was found linking TCR beta diversity to naive T cell percentage.

Losses at the gene ends were 10 bases for V and 5 bases for J; bases not matched to a gene: 12. Germline lookup yields CDR1 MNHNS and CDR2 SASEGT. The CDR3 is 14 amino acids. A second PCR of about 6 to 12 cycles used a sample-barcoded 5' primer and a J-beta primer mix. Each cDNA molecule was tagged by a template-switch adaptor with 12 random nucleotides. Using its own MiXCR run on the 5' RACE reads, TCRdb lists one record per CDR3 protein. Of roughly 1.6 million distinct CDR3 sequences in the sample, about 35% were seen once. The source of this sequence is a woman aged 25 to 45 in good health. Sequences were obtained from blood. The chain joins TRBV6-1 to TRBJ1-1, with 8 positions matching TRBD1. The chain's CDR3 is CATERGQGVTEAFF. CDR3 sequence (DNA): TGTGCCACCGAGAGAGGACAGGGAGTTACTGAAGCTTTCTTT.